These 17 T cell receptor beta chains were all obtained from the same sample, sequenced in a study. Treg sorting used a CD4+CD25+CD127-/low gate. TCRdb re-analysed the 5' RACE reads in MiXCR, keeping a single row per CDR3 protein. The sample yields approximately 57,000 distinct CDR3 sequences, more than 20% seen once. The sample taken for sequencing was tumor-infiltrating Tregs sorted from the breast tumor. The receptors were gathered from a female donor with breast cancer.

This chain uses TRBV18 with TRBJ1-1, with TRBD1 matching over 7 bases. This CDR3 has 15 amino acids. After removal of 0 bases from V and 3 bases from J, the junction contained 4 bases not matched to a gene. The germline gives CDR1 KGHSH, CDR2 LQKENI. CDR3: CASSPPQGGDTEAFF. CDR3 in DNA: TGTGCCAGCTCACCACCCCAGGGGGGGGACACTGAAGCTTTCTTT.

The sample holds many counts of this clonotype. This chain links TRBV7-2 with TRBJ2-3; unclear D gene. The CDR3 is 12 amino acids. The germline V gene encodes CDR1 SGHTA and CDR2 FQGNSA. Trimming took off 5 bases at V and 3 bases at J, with 6 bases between the two ends. The CDR3 here is CASSAYTDTQYF. CDR3 DNA sequence: TGTGCCAGCAGCGCCTATACAGATACGCAGTATTTT. Complete variable domain (other parts from reference TRBV7-2 and TRBJ2-3): GAGVSQSPSNKVTEKGKDVELRCDPISGHTALYWYRQSLGQGLEFLIYFQGNSAPDKSGLPSDRFSAERTGGSVSTLTIQRTQQEDSAVYLCASSAYTDTQYFGPGTRLTVL.

The sample holds a few counts of this clonotype. This chain links TRBV15 with TRBJ2-5; tentative D call: TRBD1 (6 bases). The CDR3 is 17 amino acids. Per germline, CDR1 LNHNV and CDR2 YYDKDF (reference sequence). Trimming stripped 0 bases from V and 1 base from J, with 15 bases between. The CDR3 DNA reads TGTGCCACCAGCAGAGAACAGGGCCTACTGGGCCAAGAGACCCAGTACTTC. Translated, it gives CATSREQGLLGQETQYF.

The J gene is TRBJ2-5, the V gene TRBV20-1; D is possibly TRBD1 or TRBD2 (6 bases each). Germline CDR1 DFQATT, CDR2 SNEGSKA (reference sequence). The CDR3 contains 15 residues. V shed 4 bases and J shed 5 bases, with 20 bases lying between them. The CDR3 nucleotides are TGCAGTGCTAAGGATCGGGGGCATTCTCCCGAGACCCAGTACTTC. Translated: CSAKDRGHSPETQYF.

This chain connects TRBV3-1 to TRBJ1-5; perhaps TRBD1 as D (6 bases). V was cut by 1 base and J by 7 bases, with 11 bases left in between. Germline V CDR1 and CDR2: LGHDT, YNNKEL (reference sequence). The CDR3 extends over 14 amino acids. The CDR3 nucleotides read TGTGCCAGCAGCCAAGGCAGGGGAAGCCAGCCCCAGCATTTT. Residues: CASSQGRGSQPQHF.

V is TRBV6-5 and J is TRBJ1-2; 7 nucleotides line up with TRBD1. This CDR3 is built from 13 residues. With V trimmed by 4 bases and J by 8 bases, 7 bases remained unmatched. The germline V gene encodes CDR1 MNHEY and CDR2 SVGAGI. The CDR3 sequence is CASSSQQGLGYTF. The CDR3 coding sequence is TGTGCCAGCAGTTCACAACAGGGGCTCGGCTACACCTTC.

With respect to this clonotype: With a much larger clone just one base away, this may be a read error. V gene TRBV20-1 combines with J gene TRBJ1-1, with D possibly being TRBD1 (6 bases). The germline V gene encodes CDR1 DFQATT and CDR2 SNEGSKA (reference sequence). The CDR3 extends over 15 amino acids. V lost 3 bases and J lost 1, with 15 bases in between. CDR3 sequence: CSASDRQAANTEAFF. CDR3 DNA sequence: TGCAGTGCTAGTGACAGACAGGCTGCGAACACTGAAGCTTTCTTT.

The genes are TRBV7-2 and TRBJ2-5; D perhaps matches TRBD2 (6 bases). The germline V gene encodes CDR1 SGHTA and CDR2 FQGNSA. The V end lost 1 base, the J end lost 1 base, and 10 bases lay between the germline ends. The CDR3 has 15 residues. The chain's CDR3 is CASSLVGGIQETQYF. In DNA form, the CDR3 reads TGTGCCAGCAGCTTAGTCGGAGGGATCCAAGAGACCCAGTACTTC.

This clonotype was recorded many times. The chain uses TRBV20-1 and TRBJ2-1, with D possibly TRBD2 on 6 matching bases. Trimming took off 4 bases at V and 3 bases at J, with 16 bases between the two ends. The CDR3 totals 15 residues. Germline V gene lookup returns CDR1 DFQATT and CDR2 SNEGSKA (reference sequence). CDR3 nucleotides: TGCAGTGCTACTCCTAGCGTTGGGAACTACAATGAGCAGTTCTTC. Protein product: CSATPSVGNYNEQFF.

This clonotype was recorded a few times. V and J are TRBV7-2 and TRBJ2-1; a weak D match, TRBD1 (5 bases). CDR3 length equals 15 residues. V was cut by 1 base and J by 9 bases, with 16 bases left in between. In germline, CDR1 is SGHTA, CDR2 FQGNSA. The CDR3 is CASSLGSGQSGEQFF. CDR3 sequence (DNA): TGTGCCAGCAGCTTAGGGTCTGGACAATCAGGTGAGCAGTTCTTC.

As regards this clonotype: Possible read error: a much larger clone is one base away. This chain links TRBV9 with TRBJ2-1; D gene ambiguous. Germline V gene data show CDR1 as SGDLS and CDR2 as YYNGEE. V lost 4 bases, J lost 15 bases, and 20 bases lay in between. The CDR3 sequence is 13 residues long. The CDR3 spells CASSTPDQPARFF. The CDR3 nucleotides read TGTGCCAGCAGCACCCCCGACCAACCCGCCCGGTTCTTC.

The chain joins TRBV20-1 to TRBJ2-3; TRBD2 is a possible D gene (6 bases). This CDR3 is 14 amino acids long. V shed 8 bases and J shed 6 bases, with 21 bases lying between them. The V gene's germline CDR1 is DFQATT and CDR2 SNEGSKA (reference sequence). The CDR3 DNA reads as TGCAGTACTATGCGGGGCTCAAACCGGGATACGCAGTATTTT. Its translation is CSTMRGSNRDTQYF.

This clonotype was counted only a few times. This chain joins TRBV20-1 and TRBJ1-1; D unresolved. Between the trimmed V and J ends, which lost 3 bases and 1 base, there was a span of 6 bases. Germline CDR1 DFQATT, CDR2 SNEGSKA (reference sequence). The CDR3 length is 12 residues. CDR3 sequence: CSASSWNTEAFF. In DNA form, the CDR3 reads TGCAGTGCTAGTTCGTGGAACACTGAAGCTTTCTTT.

As to this clonotype: A much larger clone differs from this one at a single base, so this may be a read error. This is likely a read error, given that the CDR3 carries no conserved phenylalanine or tryptophan at its end. The genes are TRBV7-7 and TRBJ2-2; 10 nucleotides line up with TRBD2. This CDR3 region has 15 residues. Germline values: CDR1 SSHAT, CDR2 FNYEAQ (reference sequence). The CDR3 spells CASSPSGGNTGELFL. The CDR3, as DNA: TGTGCTAGCAGCCCTAGCGGGGGGAACACCGGGGAGCTGTTTTTA.

This chain uses TRBV20-1 with TRBJ1-2, with 8 bases aligning to TRBD1. V gave up 6 bases and J gave up 4 bases; unmatched junction bases: 10. The CDR3 loop spans 14 amino acids. From germline, CDR1 is DFQATT and CDR2 SNEGSKA (reference sequence). The CDR3, as DNA: TGCAGTGCAGTACAGGGGGTCCTAATCTATGGCTACACCTTC. It yields the protein CSAVQGVLIYGYTF.

The V and J genes are TRBV5-1 and TRBJ2-5; 9 bases are a match to TRBD1. This CDR3 is built from 15 residues. The germline CDR1 and CDR2 sequences are SGHRS and YFSETQ. The ends lost 1 base at V and 12 bases at J; junction bases unmatched: 13. Here the CDR3 DNA reads TGCGCCAGCAGCTTGCAACCGGGACAGGGCGACCATAAGTACTTC. Translated: CASSLQPGQGDHKYF.

This clonotype was seen only a few times. The CDR3 loop reads CASSLLRGSSPLHF. CDR3 DNA sequence: TGTGCCAGCAGCTTACTCAGGGGGAGTTCACCCCTCCACTTT. J is TRBJ1-6 and V is TRBV7-2; 7 bases agree with TRBD1. The V gene end was trimmed by 2 bases and the J gene end by 9 bases; junction bases not matched to a gene: 4. Germline lookup yields CDR1 SGHTA and CDR2 FQGNSA. CDR3 length equals 14 residues.